This TCR beta chain comes out of a study of blood T cell repertoires in COVID-19. Whole-study context: PBMCs, B-cell-depleted T cells, or T cells were the source of the cDNA or gDNA that made up the material.

This CDR3 is built from 16 residues. The V gene end was trimmed by 4 bases and the J gene end by 1 base; junction bases not matched to a gene: 9. Germline V gives CDR1 GTSNPN, CDR2 SVGIG (reference sequence). The authors' processing: The assay estimated nucleated cells by amplifying reference gene primers. TCRdb's table, derived via immunoSEQ multiplex PCR, lists solely in-frame clones and lacks some. V, J and clone size reflect that table, while D and trimming were determined from the DNA. The sample records around 210,000 clones, 65% to 90% being singletons. The V gene is TRBV30, the J gene TRBJ2-3; 9 nucleotides align to TRBD1. Sequenced: peripheral blood. This receptor was taken from a man aged 45-60 years with COVID-19, enrolled during active disease. The CDR3 spells CAWKPGTGLGTDTQYF. The CDR3 nucleotides are TGTGCCTGGAAACCCGGGACAGGGTTGGGCACAGATACGCAGTATTTT.